This T cell receptor (beta chain) is from a study of molecular identifiers for immune sequencing clone quantification. For the study at large: In replicates, the authors split RNA from around 20,000 or 100,000 naive CD8 cells five ways and sequenced four. Findings of the study overall: Jurkat TCR RNA spiked in from one cell reportedly remained identifiable amid approximately 970,000 naive cells.

With regard to this clonotype: No antigen is known for it.

Germline CDR1 reads DFQATT; CDR2 reads SNEGSKA (reference sequence). Trimming cost V 0 bases and J 4 bases; bases outside gene matches: 9. CDR3 length: 18 residues. Methods described previously were used for bulk TCR libraries, and listed TCR primers were applied. TCRdb recomputed calls from the PCR reads with MiXCR, one row per CDR3 protein. This sample has more than 450,000 distinct CDR3 sequences, with about 26% found just once. The receptor was derived from a human donor in good health. Some libraries in this study had Jurkat cell RNA spiked in. Sequencing was done on a sample of naive CD8+ T cells from blood, with Jurkat cell RNA spiked in. Subset given: FACS-sorted CD8+CD4-CCR7+CD45RA+ naive T cells. V gene TRBV20-1 combines with J gene TRBJ2-1; 13 bases are shared with TRBD2. In DNA form, the CDR3 reads TGCAGTGCTAGAGATCTCTTTGGACTAGCGGGGGCATACAATGAGCAGTTCTTC. Its translation is CSARDLFGLAGAYNEQFF.